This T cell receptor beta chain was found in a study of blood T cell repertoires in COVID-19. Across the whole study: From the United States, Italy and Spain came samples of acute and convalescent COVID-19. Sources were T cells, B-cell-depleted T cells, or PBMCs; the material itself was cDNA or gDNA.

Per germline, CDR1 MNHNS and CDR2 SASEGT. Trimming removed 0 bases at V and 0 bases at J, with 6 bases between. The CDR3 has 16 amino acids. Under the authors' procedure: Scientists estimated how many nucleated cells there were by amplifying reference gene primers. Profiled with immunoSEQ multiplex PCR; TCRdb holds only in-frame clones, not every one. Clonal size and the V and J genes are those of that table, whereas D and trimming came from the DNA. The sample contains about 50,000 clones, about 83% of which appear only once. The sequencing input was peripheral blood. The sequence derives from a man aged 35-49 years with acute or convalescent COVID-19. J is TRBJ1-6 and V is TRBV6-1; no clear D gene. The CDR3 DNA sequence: TGTGCCAGCAGTGAAGCAGCTAGCTCCTATAATTCACCCCTCCACTTT. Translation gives CASSEAASSYNSPLHF.